These 31 T cell receptor beta chains share one sample of origin, sequenced in a study of cytomegalovirus exposure and HLA in healthy donors. In the PCR, 60 Vbeta and 13 Jbeta primers were used. Method: immunoSEQ multiplex PCR; TCRdb's copy keeps in-frame clones and lacks some. This table holds roughly 100,000 clones, around 66% found once. The sequencing sample was made of PBMCs. All receptors come from a woman between 50 and 59 years old in good health and CMV-seronegative.

This chain uses TRBV5-1 with TRBJ2-3; a weak D match, TRBD2 (5 bases). The CDR3 totals 16 residues. The germline gives CDR1 SGHRS, CDR2 YFSETQ. The V end lost 4 bases, the J end lost 1 base, and 16 bases lay between the germline ends. The DNA of the CDR3 is TGCGCCAGCAGCACCAAACTAGGACGGGGCACAGATACGCAGTATTTT. Protein product: CASSTKLGRGTDTQYF.

The chain couples TRBV6-5 to TRBJ2-2; 8 bases are shared with TRBD2. Losses at the gene ends were 4 bases for V and 1 base for J; bases not matched to a gene: 2. The CDR3 contains 15 residues. CDR1 and CDR2 from the germline V gene are MNHEY and SVGAGI. CDR3 residues: CASSLRGGNTGELFF. CDR3 nucleotide sequence: TGTGCCAGCAGTTTACGGGGGGGGAACACCGGGGAGCTGTTTTTT.

The rearrangement uses TRBV4-1 and TRBJ1-2; unclear D gene. Trimming took 1 base from V and 6 from J, leaving 12 bases between them. There are 14 residues in the CDR3. Germline V lookup: CDR1 MGHRA, CDR2 YSYEKL. In DNA form, the CDR3 reads TGCGCCAGCAGCCAAGTACTTTCGGTGGATGGCTACACCTTC. Translation: CASSQVLSVDGYTF.

The CDR3 reads CASSLRQVMNTEAFF. The DNA of the CDR3 is TGTGCCAGCAGCTTAAGACAGGTAATGAACACTGAAGCTTTCTTT. This rearrangement joins TRBV7-8 to TRBJ1-1; D might be TRBD1 (6 bases). The length of the CDR3 is 15 residues. From germline, CDR1 is SGHVS and CDR2 FQNEAQ. The V and J ends lost 2 bases and 0 bases respectively, with 10 bases between them.

V gene TRBV4-1 combines with J gene TRBJ2-5, with 11 nucleotides matching TRBD2. CDR3 size: 15 residues. Germline CDR1 reads MGHRA; CDR2 reads YSYEKL. Trimming cost V 1 base and J 4 bases; bases outside gene matches: 2. The CDR3 here is CASSQGLAGRETQYF. The CDR3 region has the DNA TGCGCCAGCAGCCAAGGACTAGCGGGGAGAGAGACCCAGTACTTC.

This clone appeared a few times. The sample has other DNA sequences that encode this CDR3 too. This chain connects TRBV29-1 to TRBJ2-5, with 9 bases matching TRBD1. CDR1 is SQVTM, CDR2 ANQGSEA, per germline. Trimming cost V 6 bases and J 5 bases; bases outside gene matches: 4. The CDR3 loop spans 12 amino acids. The CDR3 sequence: CSVRQGDETQYF. CDR3 coding DNA: TGCAGCGTCCGACAGGGGGACGAGACCCAGTACTTC.

The J gene is TRBJ1-2, the V gene TRBV4-1; 7 nucleotides align to TRBD1. J gave up 0 bases and V 1 base, and 5 bases lay outside the gene matches. This CDR3 region has 16 residues. Per germline, CDR1 MGHRA and CDR2 YSYEKL. As DNA, the CDR3 is TGCGCCAGCAGCCAAGTTGGAACAGGGGCTAACTATGGCTACACCTTC. Its protein is CASSQVGTGANYGYTF.

CDR3 DNA sequence: TGTGCCAGCAGTGAATCTGATCAGCCCCAGCATTTT. Protein: CASSESDQPQHF. J is TRBJ1-5 and V is TRBV6-1; D is undetermined. The CDR3 has 12 amino acids. The germline CDR1 and CDR2 sequences are MNHNS and SASEGT. Trimming cost V 2 bases and J 5 bases, with 4 bases left between them.

The rearrangement uses TRBV18 and TRBJ2-1; D gene unclear. Germline-derived CDR1 and CDR2 are KGHSH and LQKENI. CDR3 length equals 15 residues. V was clipped by 1 base and J by 1 base, with 8 bases between them. CDR3 region: CASSPLGSSYNEQFF. CDR3 DNA: TGTGCCAGCTCACCACTCGGTTCATCCTACAATGAGCAGTTCTTC.

This clone has a handful of counts. The V and J genes are TRBV18 and TRBJ1-1, with D possibly TRBD1 on 5 matching bases. Trimming shortened V by 6 bases and J by 3 bases, and 8 bases separated the two germline ends. This CDR3 region has 12 residues. From germline, CDR1 is KGHSH and CDR2 LQKENI. In DNA, the CDR3 is TGTGCCAGCTCCGGGGGGTACACTGAAGCTTTCTTT. Translating gives CASSGGYTEAFF.

The chain recombines TRBV5-1 with TRBJ1-2; D perhaps matches TRBD1 (5 bases). Germline-derived CDR1 and CDR2 are SGHRS and YFSETQ. This CDR3 spans 15 amino acids. Between the trimmed V and J ends, which lost 0 bases and 6 bases, there was a span of 15 bases. CDR3 bases: TGCGCCAGCAGCTTGGAGGTCAGGGATCATGATGGCTACACCTTC. Amino acids: CASSLEVRDHDGYTF.

The sample holds a few counts of this clone. V and J are TRBV7-9 and TRBJ2-3; no reliable D call. Germline V lookup: CDR1 SEHNR, CDR2 FQNEAQ (reference sequence). V lost 5 bases to trimming and J lost 5 bases, with 11 bases between them. The CDR3 sequence is 13 residues long. The CDR3 here is CASSPTLGDTQYF. The DNA of the CDR3 is TGTGCCAGCAGCCCCACCCTAGGAGATACGCAGTATTTT. The full variable domain, rest sourced from reference TRBV7-9 and TRBJ2-3, is DTGVSQNPRHKITKRGQNVTFRCDPISEHNRLYWYRQTLGQGPEFLTYFQNEAQLEKSRLLSDRFSAERPKGSFSTLEIQRTEQGDSAMYLCASSPTLGDTQYFGPGTRLTVL.

This clone appeared once. The chain joins TRBV6-5 to TRBJ2-7, with TRBD2 as a possible D gene (5 bases). Germline V gene data show CDR1 as MNHEY and CDR2 as SVGAGI. The CDR3 runs 12 residues. Trimming removed 4 bases at V and 4 bases at J, with 8 bases between. The CDR3 DNA follows: TGTGCCAGCAGTTTTCGGGGTTACGAGCAGTACTTC. Protein: CASSFRGYEQYF.

This clone was counted a few times. This sequence joins TRBV28 and TRBJ2-1, with TRBD2 matching 11 bases. Germline CDR1 is MDHEN and CDR2 is SYDVKM. The CDR3 consists of 17 residues. J was trimmed by 8 bases and V by 6 bases; bases with no gene match: 15. The CDR3 region is CASRRAGASGRRDEQFF. The CDR3 DNA is TGTGCCAGCAGAAGAGCAGGGGCTAGCGGGAGGCGTGATGAGCAGTTCTTC.

CDR3 in DNA: TGTGCCAGCAGAAAGCGAGGGTACCAAGAGACCCAGTACTTC. This encodes CASRKRGYQETQYF. The rearrangement joins TRBV7-9 to TRBJ2-5; tentative D call: TRBD2 (5 bases). CDR1 and CDR2 (germline): SEHNR, FQNEAQ (reference sequence). The CDR3 length is 14 residues. Deletions cut 6 bases from V and 0 bases from J, with 11 bases between.

This clone was picked up a small number of times. The chain combines TRBV6-4 with TRBJ2-6; D is ambiguous. This CDR3 contains 14 residues. Per germline, CDR1 MRHNA and CDR2 SNTAGT. V dropped 6 bases and J dropped 0 bases, with 6 bases sitting between them. The CDR3 loop reads CASSPSSGANVLTF. CDR3 nucleotide sequence: TGTGCCAGCAGCCCTAGCTCTGGGGCCAACGTCCTGACTTTC.

The genes are TRBV6-1 and TRBJ1-2; no clear D gene. Per germline, CDR1 MNHNS and CDR2 SASEGT. CDR3 size: 13 residues. V lost 2 bases, J lost 5 bases, and 9 bases lay in between. CDR3 nucleotides: TGTGCCAGCAGTGAAACCCCGAGGTATGGCTACACCTTC. Amino acid sequence: CASSETPRYGYTF.

The J gene is TRBJ1-1, the V gene TRBV29-1; 9 bases align to TRBD1. The V gene's germline CDR1 is SQVTM and CDR2 ANQGSEA. The CDR3 has 14 residues. V lost 4 bases and J lost 1; bases outside the gene matches: 4. The CDR3: CSVARQGENTEAFF. CDR3 DNA: TGCAGCGTTGCCCGACAGGGGGAGAACACTGAAGCTTTCTTT. Full variable domain (rest looked up from reference TRBV29-1 and TRBJ1-1): SAVISQKPSRDICQRGTSLTIQCQVDSQVTMMFWYRQQPGQSLTLIATANQGSEATYESGFVIDKFPISRPNLTFSTLTVSNMSPEDSSIYLCSVARQGENTEAFFGQGTRLTVV.

In regard to this clone: One junction end does not reproduce the germline sequence, and a read error may be involved. The rearrangement uses TRBV6-5 and TRBJ2-1, with TRBD2 matching over 8 bases. In germline, CDR1 is MNHEY, CDR2 SVGAGI. This CDR3 is built from 12 residues. The CDR3 reads CASSTSGQGQIF. DNA of the CDR3: TGTGCCAGCAGTACTAGCGGCCAGGGCCAAATCTTC.

This clone was picked up a small number of times. The chain combines TRBV11-2 with TRBJ2-1; 8 nucleotides line up with TRBD2. Germline CDR1 SGHAT, CDR2 FQNNGV. V was pared by 1 base and J by 6 bases, with 11 bases of the junction left unmatched. The length of the CDR3 is 17 residues. The CDR3 bases are TGTGCCAGCAGCTTAGTAGGCGGTAGCGGGAAGATCAATGAGCAGTTCTTC. Protein sequence: CASSLVGGSGKINEQFF.

V is TRBV4-3 and J is TRBJ2-7, with TRBD2 identical over 9 bases. With 1 base clipped from V and 7 bases from J, the junction kept 11 bases outside the gene matches. The CDR3 is 16 amino acids. CDR1 LGHNA and CDR2 YSLEER come from the germline V gene. The CDR3 nucleotides are TGCGCCAGCAGCCAAGCCCCCCCGGAGCTAGCGGGGGAGCAGTACTTC. Translating gives CASSQAPPELAGEQYF.

The V call is TRBV5-8, the J call TRBJ2-5; D gene uncertain. The germline V gene encodes CDR1 SGHTS and CDR2 YDEGEE. The germline V and J ends were trimmed by 0 bases and 5 bases, with 11 bases remaining between them. The CDR3 runs 14 residues. The CDR3 region is CASSLGRYLETQYF. In nucleotides, the CDR3 is TGTGCCAGCAGCTTGGGTAGATATTTGGAGACCCAGTACTTC.

V and J are TRBV5-5 and TRBJ2-7, with 7 bases aligning to TRBD1. This CDR3 has 16 amino acids. Germline CDR1 reads SGHKS; CDR2 reads YYEKEE (reference sequence). V lost 4 bases and J lost 2; bases outside the gene matches: 12. The CDR3 spells CASSLRDRAITYEQYF. The DNA of the CDR3 is TGTGCCAGCAGCCTCCGCGACAGGGCGATAACCTACGAGCAGTACTTC.

The sample holds a few counts of this clone. The genes are TRBV5-1 and TRBJ2-5; 13 bases map to TRBD2. This CDR3 contains 17 residues. Losses at the gene ends were 0 bases for V and 5 bases for J; bases not matched to a gene: 7. The germline CDR1 and CDR2 sequences are SGHRS and YFSETQ. The CDR3 is CASSLGTSGGAPETQYF. CDR3 sequence (DNA): TGCGCCAGCAGCTTGGGAACTAGCGGGGGGGCCCCCGAGACCCAGTACTTC.

The rearrangement joins TRBV21-1 to TRBJ2-1; the table's TRBD2 call for D was not verified on the DNA. TRBV21-1 is assigned pseudogene status. CDR3 length equals 19 residues. The CDR3 is CASSKIGEYYSPEGNEQFF. CDR3 nucleotide sequence: TGTGCCAGCAGCAAAATCGGGGAATACTACTCCCCTGAGGGCAATGAGCAGTTCTTC.

For the CDR3, the DNA is TGTGCCAGCAGCGTAGCTATGGGCTTATCTGAAAAACTGTTTTTT. Amino acids: CASSVAMGLSEKLFF. The chain links TRBV9 to TRBJ1-4; D remains ambiguous. Germline assignment: CDR1 SGDLS and CDR2 YYNGEE. This CDR3 is 15 amino acids long. With 0 bases removed from V and 7 bases from J, the gap between germline ends came to 13 bases. Complete variable domain (other parts from reference TRBV9 and TRBJ1-4): DSGVTQTPKHLITATGQRVTLRCSPRSGDLSVYWYQQSLDQGLQFLIQYYNGEERAKGNILERFSAQQFPDLHSELNLSSLELGDSALYFCASSVAMGLSEKLFFGSGTQLSVL.

The chain uses TRBV25-1 and TRBJ1-2; D is perhaps TRBD1 (6 bases). The germline V and J ends were trimmed by 8 bases and 2 bases, with 18 bases remaining between them. The CDR3 totals 15 residues. CDR1 is MGHDK and CDR2 is SYGVNS in the germline V gene. CDR3 region: CASQETGPHNYGYTF. The CDR3 DNA follows: TGTGCCAGCCAAGAGACAGGACCTCACAACTATGGCTACACCTTC.

This clone was observed a handful of times. V gene TRBV2 combines with J gene TRBJ2-7, with 10 nucleotides matching TRBD1. Looked up from germline, CDR1 is SNHLY and CDR2 is FYNNEI. This CDR3 is 15 amino acids long. V lost 6 bases and J lost 4; bases outside the gene matches: 9. The CDR3 is CASSPLRDRGYEQYF. The CDR3 DNA sequence: TGTGCCAGCAGCCCTCTCCGGGACAGGGGTTACGAGCAGTACTTC.

CDR3 in amino acids: CASSLQGLGETQYF. CDR3 nucleotides: TGTGCCAGCAGCCTACAGGGGTTAGGAGAGACCCAGTACTTC. V and J are TRBV7-2 and TRBJ2-5; 7 bases are a match to TRBD1. V shed 5 bases, J shed 4 bases, and the junction held 7 bases outside the gene matches. Per the germline V gene, CDR1 is SGHTA and CDR2 is FQGNSA. The CDR3 loop spans 14 amino acids.

A few counts support this clone. The rearrangement joins TRBV11-3 to TRBJ2-5; maybe TRBD1 (5 bases). Germline CDR1 reads SGHNT; CDR2 reads YENEEA. The V end was cut by 0 bases, the J end by 1 base, with 6 bases between. The CDR3 has 14 residues. This CDR3 reads CASSLDGAQETQYF. The DNA of the CDR3 is TGTGCCAGCAGCTTAGATGGGGCCCAAGAGACCCAGTACTTC.

This chain uses TRBV5-1 with TRBJ2-1; 14 nucleotides match TRBD2. CDR3 length equals 16 residues. The V gene's germline CDR1 is SGHRS and CDR2 YFSETQ. The J segment lost 8 bases and the V segment lost 4 bases, leaving 8 bases of the junction unmatched. The CDR3 loop reads CASSPTTSGGVYEQFF. Here the CDR3 DNA reads TGCGCCAGCAGCCCGACGACTAGCGGGGGGGTTTATGAGCAGTTCTTC.